This T cell receptor beta chain stems from a study of T cell responses to AZD1222 COVID-19 vaccine. There are 14 residues in the CDR3. Germline CDR1 and CDR2: SNHLY and FYNNEI. V lost 4 bases, J lost 0 bases, and 10 bases lay in between. Libraries were prepared by immunoSEQ multiplex PCR; TCRdb keeps only in-frame clonotypes and omits some of them. The sample holds 26,000 or so clones; approximately 90% are singletons and the top ten take about 8.1%. The clonotype originates from an adult who received the AZD1222 COVID-19 vaccine. The source was peripheral blood, collected 28 days after the second AZD1222 dose. This rearrangement joins TRBV2 to TRBJ2-7, with D perhaps matching TRBD2 (5 bases). CDR3 protein: CASSGLANSYEQYF. The CDR3 bases are TGTGCCAGCAGTGGGTTAGCGAACTCCTACGAGCAGTACTTC.